Listed here are 30 T cell receptor beta chains from one sample, sequenced in a study of T cells in Graves' hyperthyroidism and ophthalmopathy. RNA transcripts were the template for amplifying TCR beta CDR3 regions. The TCR CDR3 was amplified in a first-round RT-PCR using the HTBI primer set. From the multiplex PCR reads, TCRdb called clonotypes with MiXCR, one entry per CDR3 protein. The top ten hold 15% to 20% of the sample, which has some 500,000 distinct CDR3 sequences, approximately 14% seen once. Specimen: blood. Receptors were obtained from a woman aged 18-29 years with Graves' hyperthyroidism.

This clonotype has a count of ten or more. V and J are TRBV2 and TRBJ2-7, with D possibly TRBD1 on 6 matching bases. Germline-derived CDR1 and CDR2 are SNHLY and FYNNEI. The CDR3 extends over 13 amino acids. Trimming cost V 6 bases and J 2 bases, with 11 bases left between them. The CDR3 loop is CASRDGTTYEQYV. In DNA, the CDR3 is TGTGCCAGCAGAGACGGGACAACCTACGAGCAGTACGTC.

This clonotype was seen ten or more times. The chain is built from TRBV11-3 and TRBJ2-6, with 8 positions matching TRBD1. The V gene end was trimmed by 7 bases and the J gene end by 0 bases; junction bases not matched to a gene: 8. The CDR3 runs 17 residues. Germline V CDR1 and CDR2: SGHNT, YENEEA. The DNA for the CDR3 is TGTGCCAGCACGGCCGGGACAGGCTCCTCTGGGGCCAACGTCCTGACTTTC. This gives the protein CASTAGTGSSGANVLTF. Supplemented by reference TRBV11-3 and TRBJ2-6, the full variable domain reads EAGVVQSPRYKIIEKKQPVAFWCNPISGHNTLYWYLQNLGQGPELLIRYENEEAVDDSQLPKDRFSAERLKGVDSTLKIQPAELGDSAVYLCASTAGTGSSGANVLTFGAGSRLTVL.

The rearrangement uses TRBV2 and TRBJ2-7; 8 nucleotides agree with TRBD2. Germline lookup yields CDR1 SNHLY and CDR2 FYNNEI. J lost 0 bases, V lost 3 bases, and 7 bases had no gene match. The CDR3 has 16 amino acids. The CDR3 sequence: CASSESTSGSSYEQYF. The CDR3 nucleotides are TGTGCCAGCAGTGAGAGTACTAGCGGCAGCTCCTACGAGCAGTACTTC. Variable domain in full (rest from reference TRBV2 and TRBJ2-7): EPEVTQTPSHQVTQMGQEVILRCVPISNHLYFYWYRQILGQKVEFLVSFYNNEISEKSEIFDDQFSVERPDGSNFTLKIRSTKLEDSAMYFCASSESTSGSSYEQYFGPGTRLTVT.

This clonotype was counted at least ten times. The chain uses TRBV6-1 and TRBJ1-1; D uncertain. The CDR3 spans 13 residues. The V gene's germline CDR1 is MNHNS and CDR2 SASEGT. With 3 bases removed from V and 4 bases from J, the gap between germline ends came to 9 bases. The CDR3 spells CASSDQGITEAFF. As DNA, the CDR3 is TGTGCCAGCAGTGACCAAGGAATCACTGAAGCTTTCTTT.

V is TRBV5-1 and J is TRBJ2-2, with 8 nucleotides matching TRBD1. The CDR3 has 14 amino acids. Germline V lookup: CDR1 SGHRS, CDR2 YFSETQ. V shed 3 bases, J shed 4 bases, and the junction held 2 bases outside the gene matches. CDR3: CASSWDRLTGELFF. In DNA, the CDR3 is TGCGCCAGCAGCTGGGACAGGCTCACCGGGGAGCTGTTTTTT.

The chain carries TRBV6-1 and TRBJ2-1; the D is unclear. The CDR3 consists of 10 residues. CDR1 is MNHNS, CDR2 SASEGT, per germline. The V end lost 9 bases, the J end lost 10 bases, and 10 bases lay between the germline ends. The DNA for the CDR3 is TGTGCCAGGGACCCCGCGGAGCAGTTCTTC. It encodes CARDPAEQFF.

The count of this clonotype is one. Germline and junction disagree at one end, which may indicate a read error. The chain joins TRBV4-1 to TRBJ2-3; TRBD2 matches 7 bases. CDR1 and CDR2 from the germline V gene are MGHRA and YSYEKL. The CDR3 runs 18 residues. CDR3 DNA sequence: TGTGCCAGCAGCCAAGATTCAGGGTGGCGGGAGCTGGCAGATACGCAGTATTTT. This codes for CASSQDSGWRELADTQYF.

The table lists this clonotype with many counts. V and J are TRBV12-3 or TRBV12-4 and TRBJ2-7; D is possibly TRBD2 (5 bases). This CDR3 has 14 residues. V was trimmed by 4 bases and J by 3 bases, leaving 13 bases between them. CDR3 DNA sequence: TGTGCCAGCAGTTCAAATAGCGAGAGCTACGAGCAGTACTTC. Its protein is CASSSNSESYEQYF.

This clonotype was counted between two and nine times. The chain couples TRBV6-9 to TRBJ2-7; a weak D match, TRBD1 (5 bases). CDR1 MNHGY and CDR2 SVAAGI come from the germline V gene. The V end was cut by 3 bases, the J end by 2 bases, with 17 bases between. The CDR3 runs to 16 residues. This CDR3 reads CASSYALRQTTYEQYF. The CDR3 DNA reads as TGTGCCAGCAGTTACGCGTTACGACAGACCACCTACGAGCAGTACTTC.

Many counts were recorded for this clonotype. V gene TRBV18 combines with J gene TRBJ1-4; maybe TRBD1 (5 bases). CDR3 length equals 17 residues. Germline V gene data show CDR1 as KGHSH and CDR2 as LQKENI. Trimming shortened V by 1 base and J by 13 bases, and 25 bases separated the two germline ends. CDR3 amino acids: CASSPLARDRSMKGLFF. CDR3 nucleotides: TGTGCCAGCTCACCACTAGCCCGGGACCGATCTATGAAAGGACTGTTTTTT.

This sequence joins TRBV19 and TRBJ2-1; D tentatively fits TRBD1 or TRBD2 (7 bases each). The CDR3 is 14 amino acids. Germline CDR1 reads LNHDA; CDR2 reads SQIVND (reference sequence). Trimming removed 8 bases from V and 10 bases from J, with 21 bases in between. CDR3 in DNA: TGTGCCAGTCGGCCTCAGGGGGGGCTTCGGGAGCAGTTCTTC. Translating it yields CASRPQGGLREQFF.

This clonotype was picked up many times. This chain links TRBV28 with TRBJ2-5; unclear D gene. In germline, CDR1 is MDHEN, CDR2 SYDVKM. Trimming shortened V by 2 bases and J by 1 base, and 11 bases separated the two germline ends. The CDR3 loop spans 15 amino acids. The CDR3 DNA reads as TGTGCCAGCAGTTTAGCGGTTCTTGTCCAAGAGACCCAGTACTTC. This gives the protein CASSLAVLVQETQYF. Combining the CDR3 with reference TRBV28 and TRBJ2-5 gives the whole variable domain DVKVTQSSRYLVKRTGEKVFLECVQDMDHENMFWYRQDPGLGLRLIYFSYDVKMKEKGDIPEGYSVSREKKERFSLILESASTNQTSMYLCASSLAVLVQETQYFGPGTRLLVL.

This clonotype was detected only a few times. The rearrangement uses TRBV5-1 and TRBJ2-7; 12 nucleotides align to TRBD2. Germline values: CDR1 SGHRS, CDR2 YFSETQ. The CDR3 totals 15 residues. The V and J ends lost 4 bases and 7 bases, in that order; junction bases with no gene match: 9. Written as DNA, the CDR3 is TGCGCCAGCAGCGAAAGGACTAGCGGGGTTATAGAGCAGTACGTC. Amino acid sequence: CASSERTSGVIEQYV.

Regarding this clonotype: It may be a read error: a sequence one base away is much more abundant. The conserved final phenylalanine or tryptophan is absent from the CDR3, which likely points to a read error. This chain connects TRBV5-4 to TRBJ2-2; tentative D call: TRBD1 (6 bases). CDR3 length equals 14 residues. V gave up 5 bases and J gave up 4 bases, with 12 bases separating them. Looked up from germline, CDR1 is SGHNT and CDR2 is YYREEE (reference sequence). DNA of the CDR3: TGTGCCAGCAGGAATACAGGGACCACCGGGGAGCTGTTTGTT. This sequence encodes CASRNTGTTGELFV.

The CDR3 protein is CASREDGVGEKLFF. DNA of the CDR3: TGTGCCAGCAGGGAGGACGGCGTCGGAGAAAAACTGTTTTTT. This chain connects TRBV6-1 to TRBJ1-4; D unclear. The germline CDR1 and CDR2 sequences are MNHNS and SASEGT. This CDR3 comprises 14 residues. Trimming took 6 bases from V and 8 from J, leaving 16 bases between them.

This clonotype was picked up a small number of times. The chain recombines TRBV18 with TRBJ1-5; D possibly corresponds to TRBD1 (6 bases). CDR3 length: 17 amino acids. Per germline, CDR1 KGHSH and CDR2 LQKENI. The germline V and J ends were trimmed by 3 bases and 4 bases, with 19 bases remaining between them. Here the CDR3 reads CASSPKRGTPENQPQHF. The CDR3 DNA follows: TGTGCCAGCTCACCGAAAAGAGGGACACCAGAGAATCAGCCCCAGCATTTT.

This clonotype was counted at least ten times. V gene TRBV30 combines with J gene TRBJ2-7; no clear D. Trimming took 4 bases from V and 7 from J, leaving 17 bases between them. Germline V lookup: CDR1 GTSNPN, CDR2 SVGIG (reference sequence). The CDR3 consists of 13 residues. CDR3 DNA: TGTGCCTGGATGATCAGCGAGAGGTGGGAGCAGTACTTC. Translating gives CAWMISERWEQYF.

This clonotype was detected many times. This chain links TRBV28 with TRBJ1-2; D perhaps matches TRBD1 (6 bases). The CDR3 extends over 15 amino acids. Germline CDR1 MDHEN, CDR2 SYDVKM. V gave up 5 bases and J gave up 3 bases, with 16 bases separating them. The CDR3 reads CASSPADSTDYGYTF. The CDR3 DNA follows: TGTGCCAGCAGTCCGGCGGACAGCACGGACTATGGCTACACCTTC.

As for this clonotype: Possible read error: a much larger clone is one base away. The chain recombines TRBV9 with TRBJ1-6; 8 nucleotides match TRBD1. Trimming removed 2 bases from V and 7 bases from J; junction bases left unmatched: 5. CDR1 and CDR2 (germline): SGDLS, YYNGEE. The length of the CDR3 is 15 residues. The CDR3 spells CASSVWDRRNSPLHF. Here the CDR3 DNA reads TGTGCCAGCAGCGTTTGGGACAGGAGAAATTCACCCCTCCACTTT.

This clonotype was counted at least ten times. CDR3 amino acids: CASVLSRPAYNEQFF. In DNA form, the CDR3 reads TGTGCCAGTGTCCTTTCGCGCCCGGCCTACAATGAGCAGTTCTTC. The chain is built from TRBV6-1 and TRBJ2-1; no definite D call. Germline assignment: CDR1 MNHNS and CDR2 SASEGT. With 9 bases removed from V and 2 bases from J, the gap between germline ends came to 17 bases. CDR3 length: 15 residues.

This clonotype has ten or more counts. The chain uses TRBV2 and TRBJ2-2; D is ambiguous. CDR1 and CDR2 (germline): SNHLY, FYNNEI. The CDR3 spans 13 residues. Between the trimmed V and J ends, which lost 7 bases and 6 bases, there was a span of 12 bases. The CDR3 region has the DNA TGTGCCAGCACCTTAGACATATCCGGGGAGCTGTTTTTT. This codes for CASTLDISGELFF.

This clonotype was counted many times. The rearrangement links TRBV11-2 to TRBJ2-7; the match to TRBD2 covers 8 bases. V was clipped by 3 bases and J by 6 bases; unmatched bases: 10. This CDR3 has 15 residues. Germline-derived CDR1 and CDR2 are SGHAT and FQNNGV. CDR3 DNA: TGTGCCAGCAGCTTCGAGTTCAGGACTAGCCCCGAGCAGTACTTC. It codes for CASSFEFRTSPEQYF.

This clonotype appeared many times. The J gene is TRBJ1-4, the V gene TRBV2; D ambiguous. Germline V gene lookup returns CDR1 SNHLY and CDR2 FYNNEI. The V end was cut by 8 bases, the J end by 11 bases, with 9 bases between. This CDR3 comprises 10 residues. Written as DNA, the CDR3 is TGTGCCAGCGAGGATCGGAAACTGTTTTTT. This sequence encodes CASEDRKLFF.

CDR3 residues: CASSLLAVSYEQYF. The CDR3 bases are TGTGCCAGCAGCTTATTAGCGGTCTCCTACGAGCAGTACTTC. The J gene is TRBJ2-7, the V gene TRBV7-8; D possibly corresponds to TRBD2 (6 bases). Germline assignment: CDR1 SGHVS and CDR2 FQNEAQ. V was shortened by 2 bases and J by 0 bases, with 8 bases between the two germline ends. The CDR3 length is 14 residues.

The table lists this clonotype with many counts. J is TRBJ1-2 and V is TRBV30; TRBD1 is a possible D gene (6 bases). In germline, CDR1 is GTSNPN, CDR2 SVGIG (reference sequence). Trimming left V 3 bases short and J 7 bases short, with 15 bases between. The CDR3 is 13 amino acids. The CDR3 DNA is TGTGCCTGGAGGGCAATGGGGGGCCGTGGCTACACCTTC. Protein: CAWRAMGGRGYTF.

This clonotype was seen at least ten times. CDR3 in DNA: TGTGCCAGCAGGGGGGGCTGGCTGCCAGAAGAGACCCAGTACTTC. Encoded protein: CASRGGWLPEETQYF. The rearrangement uses TRBV27 and TRBJ2-5; D may be TRBD1 or TRBD2 (6 bases each). CDR1 is MNHEY, CDR2 SMNVEV, per germline (reference sequence). With 6 bases removed from V and 3 bases from J, the gap between germline ends came to 17 bases. This CDR3 contains 15 residues.

This clonotype has just a few counts. This chain uses TRBV7-9 with TRBJ2-3; 7 bases match TRBD2. This CDR3 is 15 amino acids long. The germline CDR1 and CDR2 sequences are SEHNR and FQNEAQ (reference sequence). Trimming at V came to 1 base and at J to 5 bases, leaving 6 bases not matched to a gene. The CDR3 reads CASSLEAGRKDTQYF. The CDR3 DNA is TGTGCCAGCAGCTTAGAAGCGGGAAGGAAAGATACGCAGTATTTT.

This clonotype was seen only a few times. The V call is TRBV11-3, the J call TRBJ2-3; D ambiguous. CDR1 SGHNT and CDR2 YENEEA come from the germline V gene. This CDR3 contains 13 residues. V was cut by 1 base and J by 6 bases, with 8 bases left in between. Written as DNA, the CDR3 is TGTGCCAGCAGCTTAGTAAGACGGGATACGCAGTATTTT. Amino acid sequence: CASSLVRRDTQYF.

This clonotype was seen many times. The chain carries TRBV12-3 or TRBV12-4 and TRBJ1-1; 8 bases line up with TRBD1. The CDR3 sequence is 13 residues long. Losses at the gene ends were 4 bases for V and 5 bases for J; bases not matched to a gene: 3. The DNA of the CDR3 is TGTGCCAGCAGTTCTACAGGGGGTACTGAAGCTTTCTTT. Translated, it gives CASSSTGGTEAFF.

A single count supports this clonotype. V is TRBV19 and J is TRBJ2-1; D is unclear. V was pared by 5 bases and J by 6 bases, with 11 bases between. In germline, CDR1 is LNHDA, CDR2 SQIVND (reference sequence). The CDR3 runs 13 residues. CDR3 sequence: CASSLITSNEQFF. The DNA for the CDR3 is TGTGCCAGTAGTCTAATTACGAGCAATGAGCAGTTCTTC. Combining the CDR3 with reference TRBV19 and TRBJ2-1 gives the whole variable domain DGGITQSPKYLFRKEGQNVTLSCEQNLNHDAMYWYRQDPGQGLRLIYYSQIVNDFQKGDIAEGYSVSREKKESFPLTVTSAQKNPTAFYLCASSLITSNEQFFGPGTRLTVL.